This T cell receptor (beta chain) was identified in a study of cytomegalovirus exposure and HLA in healthy donors. On this clone: Antigen specificity is unknown.

The PCR ran on 60 Vbeta and 13 Jbeta primers. The protocol was immunoSEQ multiplex PCR, while the TCRdb copy is restricted to in-frame clones and leaves out a portion. The sample consists of roughly 120,000 clones, roughly 76% of them appearing once. Germline values: CDR1 MNHNS, CDR2 SASEGT. After removal of 1 base from V and 3 bases from J, the junction contained 4 bases not matched to a gene. This CDR3 comprises 15 residues. The study's findings and limits: The only immune exposure information that was available was CMV serostatus. Confirmation in vitro established that a few CMV-associated chains were specific for CMV antigens. Other equally common chains were less clonally expanded than HLA-associated TCR beta chains, a later analysis showed.

Input material: PBMCs. The rearrangement links TRBV6-1 to TRBJ2-7, with 9 positions matching TRBD2. The receptor comes from a man between 45 and 60 years old in good health and CMV-seropositive. The DNA for the CDR3 is TGTGCCAGCAGTGAAGGCGGGGGGGGCGACTACGAGCAGTACTTC. Translation gives CASSEGGGGDYEQYF.